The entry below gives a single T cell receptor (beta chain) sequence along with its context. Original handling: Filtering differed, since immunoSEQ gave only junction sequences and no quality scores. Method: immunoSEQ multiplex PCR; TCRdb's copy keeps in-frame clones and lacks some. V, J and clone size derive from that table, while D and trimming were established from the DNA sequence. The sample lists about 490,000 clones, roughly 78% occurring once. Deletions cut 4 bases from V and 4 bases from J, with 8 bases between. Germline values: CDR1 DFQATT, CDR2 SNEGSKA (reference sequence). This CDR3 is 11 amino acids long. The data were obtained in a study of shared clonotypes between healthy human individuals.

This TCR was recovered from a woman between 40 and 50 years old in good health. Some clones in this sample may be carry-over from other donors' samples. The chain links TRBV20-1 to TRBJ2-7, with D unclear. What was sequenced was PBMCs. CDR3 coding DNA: TGCAGTGCTAACCTGGCGTACGAGCAGTACTTC. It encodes CSANLAYEQYF.